The rows below give T cell receptor beta chains drawn from one sample of a study of spatial heterogeneity in lung cancer. TCRdb re-derived calls from the 5' RACE reads in MiXCR, one entry per CDR3 protein. Of about 43,000 distinct CDR3 sequences in the sample, more than 20% were seen once. Sample: PBMCs, taken at follow-up. Receptors were obtained from a female donor with early-stage non-small cell lung cancer. CDR3s include the opening cysteine and the closing phenylalanine or tryptophan. Each record gives: J gene, clone size, V gene, D gene, CDR3 DNA, CDR3 protein. D genes are given only for firm matches. The size field is filled for only some rows; it gives once, few, many or a size class.

TRBJ2-3,NA,TRBV6-4,TRBD2,TGTGCCAGCAGTGCGACTAGCGGGTTCGGAGATACGCAGTATTTT,CASSATSGFGDTQYF
TRBJ1-5,NA,TRBV19,NA,TGTGCCAGTAGTATGGGGTCCAGCGGGGATCAGCCCCAGCATTTT,CASSMGSSGDQPQHF
TRBJ2-2,NA,TRBV7-2,NA,TGTGCCAGCAGCCCCCGGGTGAGAAGCGGGAACACCGGGGAGCTGTTTTTT,CASSPRVRSGNTGELFF
TRBJ1-4,NA,TRBV27,NA,TGTGCCAGCAAGGGAAACTTTGCAACTAATGAAAAACTGTTTTTT,CASKGNFATNEKLFF
TRBJ2-5,NA,TRBV27,NA,TGTGCCATCGGTGACCCTTCTAGCGAACAAGGAGAAGAGACCCAGTACTTC,CAIGDPSSEQGEETQYF
TRBJ1-1,many,TRBV3-1,NA,TGTGCCAGCAGCCAAGGCTCTGGACAGCAAGCTTTCTTT,CASSQGSGQQAFF
TRBJ2-5,NA,TRBV11-2,NA,TGTGCCAGCAGCCTAGTCTTGGAGACCCAGTACTTC,CASSLVLETQYF
TRBJ2-2,NA,TRBV19,NA,TGTGCCAGTAGTATAGGGCTCTTCCAAGGGGAGCTGTTTTTT,CASSIGLFQGELFF
TRBJ1-5,few,TRBV20-1,TRBD1,TGCAGTGCTAGAAGCGCCGGGACAGTCGATCAGCCCCAGCATTTT,CSARSAGTVDQPQHF
TRBJ2-2,few,TRBV7-3,NA,TGTGCCAGCAGCTTAATCGGGGGCGAAGCCGGGGAGCTGTTTTTT,CASSLIGGEAGELFF
TRBJ2-7,NA,TRBV29-1,TRBD2,TGCAGCGTTGAAGACCCAACTAGCGGGAAGGGAGAGCAGTACTTC,CSVEDPTSGKGEQYF
TRBJ2-7,NA,TRBV20-1,TRBD2,TGCAGTGCTGCCCAGCTAGCGGGAGGGCCGTCCGAGCAGTACTTC,CSAAQLAGGPSEQYF
TRBJ2-2,NA,TRBV5-1,NA,TGCGCCAGCAGCTTGTCGCTCGACACCGGGGAGCTGTTTTTT,CASSLSLDTGELFF
TRBJ1-1,few,TRBV6-1,NA,TGTGCCAGCAGTTCCCAGGGAGACACTGAAGCTTTCTTT,CASSSQGDTEAFF
TRBJ1-5,NA,TRBV5-1,NA,TGCGCCAGCAGCATACAACGGTATAGCAATCAGCCCCAGCATTTT,CASSIQRYSNQPQHF
TRBJ2-5,NA,TRBV5-1,TRBD2,TGCGCCAGCAGCCCCCAGACTAGCAGTGAGACCCAGTACTTC,CASSPQTSSETQYF
TRBJ2-7,many,TRBV11-2,NA,TGTGCCAGCAGCTTAGATCCAGGACCCTACGAGCAGTACTTC,CASSLDPGPYEQYF
TRBJ1-1,NA,TRBV6-6,NA,TGTGCCAGCAGTCCCGGTTCTGAAGCTTTCTTT,CASSPGSEAFF
TRBJ2-2,many,TRBV5-4,TRBD2,TGTGCCAGCAGCAAAGGAGCGGGAACCACCGGGGAGCTGTTTTTT,CASSKGAGTTGELFF
TRBJ1-3,NA,TRBV5-1,NA,TGCGCCAGCAGCTTGGGACAGGCGATCTCTGGAAACACCATATATTTT,CASSLGQAISGNTIYF
TRBJ2-5,NA,TRBV7-3,TRBD2,TGTGCCAGCAGCCCCCGCCTAGCGGGGGGGCATGGTGGTCAAGAGACCCAGTACTTC,CASSPRLAGGHGGQETQYF
TRBJ2-4,NA,TRBV20-1,NA,TGCAGTGCTTCGAAAGCCGGACGCACCAAAAACATTCAGTACTTC,CSASKAGRTKNIQYF
TRBJ2-1,NA,TRBV20-1,NA,TGCAGTGCTAGAGAGGTACCCGAGCAGTTCTTC,CSAREVPEQFF
TRBJ2-5,NA,TRBV6-6,TRBD2,TGTGCCAGCAGTGGGAAGGGACTAGCGGGAGGGCCCTCTCCGGTAGGGACCCAGTACTTC,CASSGKGLAGGPSPVGTQYF